The following is a T cell receptor (beta chain) sequence with its context. In the original analysis: Reference gene primer amplification gave estimated nucleated cell counts. TCRdb's copy holds only in-frame clones and misses some; the assay was immunoSEQ multiplex PCR. V and J calls and clone size follow that table, whereas D and trimming were derived from the DNA. This sample has 150,000 to 200,000 clones, with about 84% found just once. Trimming shortened V by 2 bases and J by 3 bases, and 8 bases separated the two germline ends. The CDR3 runs 14 residues. Germline CDR1 SGHVS, CDR2 FQNEAQ. The data derive from a study of blood T cell repertoires in COVID-19. Looking at the study overall: Sites across the United States, Italy and Spain contributed samples from acute and convalescent COVID-19. Sources were T cells, B-cell-depleted T cells, or PBMCs; the material itself was cDNA or gDNA.

The chain uses TRBV7-8 and TRBJ2-1; D may be TRBD1 (5 bases). Sequences were obtained from peripheral blood. The sequence was obtained from a woman aged 25 to 39 with acute or convalescent COVID-19. CDR3 region: CASSLPRGYNEQFF. In DNA, the CDR3 is TGTGCCAGCAGCTTACCTAGGGGCTACAATGAGCAGTTCTTC.